The 19 T cell receptor beta chains in this list originate from one sample, sequenced in a study of CD8+ T cells in alopecia areata. cDNA prepared by RNA extraction and subsequent reverse transcription served as the template for sequencing. TCRdb's table, derived via immunoSEQ multiplex PCR, lists solely in-frame clones and lacks some. The profile shows 150,000 or so clones, approximately 50% of them singletons. The sample comprised CD4+ T cells sorted from blood. The origin of the receptors is a human donor with alopecia areata.

The rearrangement joins TRBV28 to TRBJ1-2, with D possibly being TRBD1 (6 bases). The CDR3 covers 13 residues. The germline V gene has CDR1 MDHEN and CDR2 SYDVKM. V lost 5 bases, J lost 4 bases, and 11 bases lay in between. CDR3 sequence reads: CASSPDRSYGYTF. The CDR3 nucleotides are TGTGCCAGCAGTCCGGACAGAAGCTATGGCTACACCTTC.

The chain has TRBV29-1 and TRBJ1-1, with a weak D call TRBD1 (6 bases). V was pared by 8 bases and J by 5 bases, with 12 bases between. The CDR3 runs 11 residues. In germline, CDR1 is SQVTM, CDR2 ANQGSEA. CDR3 nucleotide sequence: TGCAGCACCCAGGGGCCTACTGAAGCTTTCTTT. It specifies CSTQGPTEAFF. Combining the CDR3 with reference TRBV29-1 and TRBJ1-1 gives the whole variable domain SAVISQKPSRDICQRGTSLTIQCQVDSQVTMMFWYRQQPGQSLTLIATANQGSEATYESGFVIDKFPISRPNLTFSTLTVSNMSPEDSSIYLCSTQGPTEAFFGQGTRLTVV.

This clone has more than one count but fewer than ten. The chain links TRBV5-1 to TRBJ2-7; TRBD2 matches at 10 bases. Germline CDR1 reads SGHRS; CDR2 reads YFSETQ. Trimming took 1 base from V and 6 from J; bases not matched to a gene: 4. The CDR3 is made up of 14 amino acids. The CDR3 nucleotides are TGCGCCAGCAGCTTGTCCCTAGCGGGAGCCGAGCAGTACTTC. Its protein product is CASSLSLAGAEQYF.

This clone appeared a few times. The gene calls are TRBV29-1 and TRBJ1-2, with D perhaps TRBD1 (6 bases). CDR3 length: 16 amino acids. V shed 0 bases and J shed 4 bases, with 18 bases lying between them. Germline V CDR1 and CDR2: SQVTM, ANQGSEA. The CDR3 DNA reads as TGCAGCGTTGAAGAAGCTAGGCGGACAGATGTCTATGGCTACACCTTC. As protein: CSVEEARRTDVYGYTF. The entire variable domain, with the rest obtained from reference TRBV29-1 and TRBJ1-2, is as follows: SAVISQKPSRDICQRGTSLTIQCQVDSQVTMMFWYRQQPGQSLTLIATANQGSEATYESGFVIDKFPISRPNLTFSTLTVSNMSPEDSSIYLCSVEEARRTDVYGYTFGSGTRLTVV.

The rearrangement links TRBV28 to TRBJ1-1; no definite D call. Trimming cost V 8 bases and J 0 bases, with 4 bases left between them. Germline V lookup: CDR1 MDHEN, CDR2 SYDVKM. This CDR3 region has 11 residues. The CDR3 DNA is TGTGCCAGCCTGATGAACACTGAAGCTTTCTTT. It yields the protein CASLMNTEAFF.

V gene TRBV19 combines with J gene TRBJ2-7; D unresolved. Germline V CDR1 and CDR2: LNHDA, SQIVND (reference sequence). The CDR3 has 12 amino acids. V gave up 9 bases and J gave up 1 base, with 10 bases separating them. The CDR3 region has the DNA TGTGCCAGCCAAACTGGGTCCTACGAGCAGTACTTC. Amino acid sequence: CASQTGSYEQYF.

The rearrangement links TRBV29-1 to TRBJ2-4, with a tentative D call TRBD1 (6 bases). CDR1 is SQVTM, CDR2 ANQGSEA, per germline. V lost 8 bases and J 4 bases, leaving 24 bases between the germline ends. The CDR3 totals 16 residues. In DNA, the CDR3 is TGCAGCCCTTTGGACAGCCACGGTTTTGGGAAAAACATTCAGTACTTC. This gives the protein CSPLDSHGFGKNIQYF.

This rearrangement joins TRBV29-1 to TRBJ1-1; D gene ambiguous. With 5 bases removed from V and 5 bases from J, the gap between germline ends came to 15 bases. The V gene's germline CDR1 is SQVTM and CDR2 ANQGSEA. CDR3 length: 13 amino acids. The DNA of the CDR3 is TGCAGCGTTCGGTTTAACATAGGGACTGAAGCTTTCTTT. This encodes CSVRFNIGTEAFF.

The chain is built from TRBV29-1 and TRBJ1-1, with D uncertain. CDR3 length: 13 amino acids. Germline values: CDR1 SQVTM, CDR2 ANQGSEA. The ends were cut back, 6 bases at V and 5 bases at J, with 16 bases in the middle. CDR3 residues: CSVVRPEGTEAFF. The CDR3 nucleotides are TGCAGCGTAGTGAGACCAGAGGGAACTGAAGCTTTCTTT.

This clone was seen more than once but under ten times. The chain recombines TRBV29-1 with TRBJ2-1; 8 positions agree with TRBD2. This CDR3 has 15 residues. The V segment lost 4 bases and the J segment 1 base; nucleotides outside the gene matches: 6. Germline CDR1 is SQVTM and CDR2 is ANQGSEA. CDR3 amino acids: CSVANRLASYNEQFF. CDR3 nucleotide sequence: TGCAGCGTTGCCAACCGACTAGCGTCCTACAATGAGCAGTTCTTC.

V usage is TRBV19 and J usage is TRBJ1-1; TRBD1 aligns across 7 bases. The CDR3 spans 13 residues. With 0 bases clipped from V and 10 bases from J, the junction kept 5 bases outside the gene matches. Germline V gene sequence: CDR1 LNHDA, CDR2 SQIVND (reference sequence). Here the CDR3 DNA reads TGTGCCAGTAGTATAGATGGACAGGCTGGAGCTTTCTTT. Its translation is CASSIDGQAGAFF.

This clone was seen a handful of times. The rearrangement joins TRBV7-3 to TRBJ2-2, with 9 positions matching TRBD1. V gave up 4 bases and J gave up 7 bases; unmatched junction bases: 7. Germline V lookup: CDR1 SGHTA, CDR2 FQGTGA. This CDR3 is 15 amino acids long. The CDR3 DNA follows: TGTGCCAGCAGCTCCGGGACAGGGTGGAGCGGGGAGCTGTTTTTT. Translating it yields CASSSGTGWSGELFF.

The CDR3: CASRSTTGGSNQPQHF. In nucleotides, the CDR3 is TGTGCCAGCAGGTCGACGACGGGGGGAAGCAATCAGCCCCAGCATTTT. This rearrangement joins TRBV27 to TRBJ1-5; a weak D match, TRBD1 (5 bases). Germline values: CDR1 MNHEY, CDR2 SMNVEV (reference sequence). Trimming took 6 bases from V and 1 from J, leaving 16 bases between them. The CDR3 has 16 amino acids.

This clone occurred a few times. The gene calls are TRBV30 and TRBJ2-1; D is unclear. CDR3 size: 12 residues. CDR1 is GTSNPN, CDR2 SVGIG, per germline (reference sequence). The germline V and J ends were trimmed by 5 bases and 4 bases, with 9 bases remaining between them. As DNA, the CDR3 is TGTGCCTGGGAGAGGAAGTACAATGAGCAGTTCTTC. Encoded protein: CAWERKYNEQFF.

This clone was detected only a few times. The rearrangement joins TRBV29-1 to TRBJ2-7, with D perhaps assigned TRBD1 or TRBD2 (5 bases each). CDR1 and CDR2 (germline): SQVTM, ANQGSEA. The ends were cut back, 3 bases at V and 5 bases at J, with 17 bases in the middle. The CDR3 length is 14 residues. CDR3 DNA sequence: TGCAGCGTTGAGGGGCCCGGAGGCATGGACGAGCAGTACTTC. Encoded protein: CSVEGPGGMDEQYF.

The rearrangement joins TRBV29-1 to TRBJ2-3; a possible D gene is TRBD2 (5 bases). The CDR3 covers 12 residues. V lost 4 bases to trimming and J lost 4 bases, with 9 bases between them. CDR1 SQVTM and CDR2 ANQGSEA come from the germline V gene. The CDR3 DNA is TGCAGCGTTGGTATGAGGGCAGATACGCAGTATTTT. This translates into CSVGMRADTQYF.

The chain uses TRBV7-3 and TRBJ2-7; maybe TRBD2 (6 bases). CDR1 is SGHTA and CDR2 is FQGTGA in the germline V gene. This CDR3 contains 14 residues. The V gene lost 5 bases and the J gene lost 1 base, with 12 bases spanning the gap. The CDR3 loop is CASSRDSKSYEQYF. The CDR3, as DNA: TGTGCCAGCAGCCGGGACTCGAAATCCTACGAGCAGTACTTC.

The chain links TRBV5-1 to TRBJ2-5; D is unclear. CDR3 length: 15 residues. V lost 0 bases and J lost 5, with 14 bases in between. Per germline, CDR1 SGHRS and CDR2 YFSETQ. CDR3 sequence: CASSLAGGYLETQYF. CDR3 DNA sequence: TGCGCCAGCAGCTTGGCCGGTGGCTACCTGGAGACCCAGTACTTC.

The chain has TRBV30 and TRBJ2-2; D is unclear. Trimming pared 0 bases from V and 2 bases from J, leaving 13 bases between. Germline V gives CDR1 GTSNPN, CDR2 SVGIG (reference sequence). The CDR3 is 16 amino acids. DNA for the CDR3: TGTGCCTGGAGTGTCGGCGGAAATATTAACACCGGGGAGCTGTTTTTT. Amino acid sequence: CAWSVGGNINTGELFF.